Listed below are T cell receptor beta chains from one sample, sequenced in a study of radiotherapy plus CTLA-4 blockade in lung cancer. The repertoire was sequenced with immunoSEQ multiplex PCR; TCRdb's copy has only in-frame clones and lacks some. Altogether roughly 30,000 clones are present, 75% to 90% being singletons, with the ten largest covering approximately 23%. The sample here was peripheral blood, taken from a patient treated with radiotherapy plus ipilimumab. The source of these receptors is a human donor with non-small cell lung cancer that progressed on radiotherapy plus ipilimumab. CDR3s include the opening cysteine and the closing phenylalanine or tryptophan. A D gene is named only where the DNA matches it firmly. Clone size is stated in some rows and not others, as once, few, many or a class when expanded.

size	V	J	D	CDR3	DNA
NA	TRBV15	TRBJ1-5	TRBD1	CATSGDRDFPSNQPQHF	TGTGCCACCAGCGGGGACAGGGATTTTCCTAGCAATCAGCCCCAGCATTTT
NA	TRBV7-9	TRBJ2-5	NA	CASSRTDYEQYF	TGTGCCAGCAGCCGGACGGACTATGAGCAGTACTTC
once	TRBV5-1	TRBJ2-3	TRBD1	CASRQGAGAAIGDTQYF	TGCGCCAGCAGACAGGGGGCAGGAGCGGCAATCGGGGATACGCAGTATTTT
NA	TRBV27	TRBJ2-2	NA	CASTKGGSITGELFF	TGTGCCAGTACTAAAGGGGGTTCGATCACCGGGGAGCTGTTTTTT
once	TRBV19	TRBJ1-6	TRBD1	CASSSPPGTATSGALHF	TGTGCCAGTAGTTCCCCGCCCGGGACAGCGACAAGTGGGGCCCTCCACTTT
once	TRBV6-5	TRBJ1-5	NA	CASSYGGGAQHF	TGTGCCAGCAGCTACGGAGGGGGGGCCCAGCATTTT
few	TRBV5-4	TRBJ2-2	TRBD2	CASSLLLGGAGNTGELFF	TGTGCCAGCAGCTTGCTCCTAGGTGGAGCGGGGAATACCGGGGAGCTGTTTTTT
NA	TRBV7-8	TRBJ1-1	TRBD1	CASSLVQGRAEAFF	TGTGCCAGCAGCTTGGTACAGGGGAGAGCTGAAGCTTTCTTT
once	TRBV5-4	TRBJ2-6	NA	CASSSPGAGANVLTF	TGTGCCAGCAGCTCTCCAGGGGCCGGGGCCAACGTCCTGACTTTC
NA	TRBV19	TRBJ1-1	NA	CASDSEANTEAFF	TGTGCCAGTGATTCTGAGGCGAACACTGAAGCTTTCTTT
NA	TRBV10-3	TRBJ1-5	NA	CAISDLGDSNQPQHF	TGTGCCATCAGTGATTTAGGAGATAGCAATCAGCCCCAGCATTTT
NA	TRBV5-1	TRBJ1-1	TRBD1	CASSPGGFNTEAFF	TGCGCCAGCAGCCCAGGGGGCTTTAACACTGAAGCTTTCTTT